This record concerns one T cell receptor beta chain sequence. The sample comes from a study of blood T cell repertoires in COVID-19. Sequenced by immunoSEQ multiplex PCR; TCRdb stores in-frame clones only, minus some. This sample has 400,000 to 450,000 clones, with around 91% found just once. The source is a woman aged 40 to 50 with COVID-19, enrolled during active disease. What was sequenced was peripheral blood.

This CDR3 reads CASSPTANSYEQYF. Written as DNA, the CDR3 is TGTGCCAGCAGCCCCACCGCAAACAGCTACGAGCAGTACTTC. This rearrangement joins TRBV7-2 to TRBJ2-7; no clear D gene. The CDR3 runs to 14 residues. V gave up 5 bases and J gave up 3 bases, with 14 bases separating them. Germline assignment: CDR1 SGHTA and CDR2 FQGNSA. Full variable domain (remainder filled in from reference TRBV7-2 and TRBJ2-7): GAGVSQSPSNKVTEKGKDVELRCDPISGHTALYWYRQSLGQGLEFLIYFQGNSAPDKSGLPSDRFSAERTGGSVSTLTIQRTQQEDSAVYLCASSPTANSYEQYFGPGTRLTVT.